This T cell receptor (beta chain) was obtained from a study of blood T cell repertoires in COVID-19 (dated by TCRdb to the early 2020s). Notes on the research overall: Collaborator samples came from the United States, Italy and Spain and covered acute and convalescent phases of COVID-19. A freely available public database, intended as a resource for researchers studying the immune response to SARS-CoV-2, is where the repertoires were released. Samples came from the ongoing ImmuneRACE study (first 160 participants) plus 1,254 subjects from 6 global collaborators. Where HLA class I and class II types were available, the types were taken from metadata supplied by the sample provider, not from assay-based typing. The sample metadata nearly always contained a de-identified subject ID, COVID-19 status, age in years and sex. The material from the prospective study consisted of cDNA or gDNA derived from T cells, B-cell-depleted T cells, or PBMCs. Subjects who had been exposed to COVID-19, were actively infected with it, or had recovered from it provided the deeply sampled blood TCRbeta repertoires that made up the dataset. Beyond this particular receptor, the publication reports: Clinical and demographic metadata were provided uncurated, with the amount varying by source and participant.

The germline V gene (reference sequence) specifies SEHNR as CDR1 and FQNEAQ as CDR2. V is cut back by 5 bases and J by 0 bases, with 9 bases in the junction unmatched. The cysteine opens and the phenylalanine closes a CDR3 of 19 amino acids. Of the read, only the CDR3 DNA is kept; its 57 bases are in frame from base 1. The immunoSEQ Assay, a bias-controlled multiplex PCR, was used to amplify TCRbeta CDR3 regions from genomic DNA. Concerning the study's data processing: Nucleated cell counts per sample were estimated from amplification of reference gene primers within the assay. Sequence reads were collapsed and filtered to measure the absolute abundance of every unique TCRbeta CDR3 rearrangement. Productive Simpson clonality was computed per sample as the square root of Simpson's diversity index over productive rearrangements. TCRdb holds this immuneACCESS table with in-frame rearrangements only. Some clones are missing; in checked studies, unresolved V genes explain under half, and the rest has no known cause. The V and J calls and clone size were taken over from that table, and D and trimming were inferred from the DNA. This sample is represented by a few hundred thousand clones; approximately 90% of them were singletons. Approximately 1.2% of the sample lies in the top ten.

Participants in the prospective study were aged roughly 18 to 90 years, lived in 24 United States geographic areas, and enrolled through a virtual design. In the prospective study, participants were assigned to cohorts based on the clinical history participants reported in a screening survey and a study questionnaire. Recovered participants in ImmuneRACE Cohort 3 were defined as having two consecutive negative NP/OP PCR tests, clearance from a healthcare professional, or resolution of symptoms. In the prospective study, mobile phlebotomists collected whole blood, serum and a nasopharyngeal or oropharyngeal swab from each participant. Over a roughly 2-month period, participants in the prospective study had the option of providing additional blood draws and questionnaires. Blood samples from the prospective study were shipped frozen or at room temperature prior to DNA extraction. Worth noting for this clone: Its antigen is still unknown. No base qualities exist here, and no much larger clone lies one base off it.

This chain joins TRBV7-9 to TRBJ2-6; the central 11 bases match TRBD1. Sequenced input: PBMCs or T cells enriched from blood (not recorded which). This clonotype originated in a man aged 25 to 40 who had recovered from COVID-19. The CDR3 corresponds to CASSTQPGQGDSGANVLTF. The DNA sequence is given as TGTGCCAGCAGCACTCAACCGGGACAGGGGGACTCTGGGGCCAACGTCCTGACTTTC.